Each of the 18 T cell receptor beta chains below was sequenced from the same sample in a study of blood T cell repertoires in COVID-19. Using immunoSEQ multiplex PCR, the repertoire was profiled, and TCRdb retains in-frame clones only, with some absent. Of roughly 70,000 clones listed, around three quarters are singletons. Sequencing used peripheral blood. The receptors originated from a woman in her seventies with acute or convalescent COVID-19.

The DNA for the CDR3 is TGTGCCAGTAGTTTAAGGGGAAGTGACTACACCTTC. As protein: CASSLRGSDYTF. The chain has TRBV19 and TRBJ1-2; D is perhaps TRBD1 (5 bases). CDR1 and CDR2 from the germline V gene are LNHDA and SQIVND (reference sequence). The V gene lost 5 bases and the J gene lost 10 bases, with 14 bases spanning the gap. The CDR3 is made up of 12 amino acids.

The chain has TRBV4-2 and TRBJ1-6; D is undetermined. The CDR3 runs 13 residues. The germline V gene encodes CDR1 LGHNA and CDR2 YNFKEQ. The germline V and J ends were trimmed by 5 bases and 11 bases, with 13 bases remaining between them. CDR3 amino acids: CASSSEAPAPLHF. In nucleotides, the CDR3 is TGTGCCAGCAGCTCGGAGGCGCCGGCACCCCTCCACTTT.

The V and J genes are TRBV11-3 and TRBJ2-2; perhaps TRBD1 as D (7 bases). The V end was cut by 4 bases, the J end by 4 bases, with 16 bases between. This CDR3 comprises 16 residues. CDR1 and CDR2 from the germline V gene are SGHNT and YENEEA. CDR3 sequence: CASSSGQARGTGELFF. The CDR3 region has the DNA TGTGCCAGCAGCTCCGGACAGGCGCGGGGCACCGGGGAGCTGTTTTTT.

CDR3 DNA sequence: TGTGCCAGTACCGATATGGGGGGACAGCTCAATCAGCCCCAGCATTTT. Translated: CASTDMGGQLNQPQHF. The chain carries TRBV19 and TRBJ1-5, with TRBD1 identical over 7 bases. The CDR3 sequence is 16 residues long. Trimming took 7 bases from V and 3 from J; bases not matched to a gene: 12. Germline assignment: CDR1 LNHDA and CDR2 SQIVND (reference sequence).

The rearrangement uses TRBV5-4 and TRBJ1-1; D gene uncertain. V lost 5 bases and J 1 base, leaving 9 bases between the germline ends. The CDR3 consists of 13 residues. Germline V gives CDR1 SGHNT, CDR2 YYREEE (reference sequence). The DNA of the CDR3 is TGTGCCAGCAGATCCGACACGAACACTGAAGCTTTCTTT. Its translation is CASRSDTNTEAFF. The complete variable domain, with remaining parts taken from reference TRBV5-4 and TRBJ1-1, reads ETGVTQSPTHLIKTRGQQVTLRCSSQSGHNTVSWYQQALGQGPQFIFQYYREEENGRGNFPPRFSGLQFPNYSSELNVNALELDDSALYLCASRSDTNTEAFFGQGTRLTVV.

V and J are TRBV6-1 and TRBJ1-2; D possibly corresponds to TRBD1 (6 bases). CDR3 length: 17 amino acids. V gave up 1 base and J gave up 7 bases, with 22 bases separating them. Germline V gene sequence: CDR1 MNHNS, CDR2 SASEGT. The CDR3 DNA reads as TGTGCCAGCAGTGAAGTGCTCCGGGACACCCGGAAGGTTGGCTACACCTTC. Its translation is CASSEVLRDTRKVGYTF.

The table lists this clone with a count of one. This chain connects TRBV5-1 to TRBJ2-1; 15 nucleotides line up with TRBD2. V lost 4 bases to trimming and J lost 8 bases; unmatched junction nucleotides: 4. In germline, CDR1 is SGHRS, CDR2 YFSETQ. This CDR3 has 15 residues. The CDR3 region has the DNA TGCGCCAGCAGCCCGGGACTAGCGGGGGGTGATGAGCAGTTCTTC. Protein: CASSPGLAGGDEQFF.

This sequence joins TRBV11-2 and TRBJ2-7, with TRBD2 matching 8 bases. Losses at the gene ends were 5 bases for V and 3 bases for J; bases not matched to a gene: 12. The CDR3 runs 16 residues. From germline, CDR1 is SGHAT and CDR2 FQNNGV. The CDR3 DNA sequence: TGTGCCAGCAGCCCACGGGCCCTAGCGGGCCTCTACGAGCAGTACTTC. Translated: CASSPRALAGLYEQYF.

This chain links TRBV7-9 with TRBJ2-3; 8 bases align to TRBD2. The CDR3 contains 16 residues. Germline V gives CDR1 SEHNR, CDR2 FQNEAQ (reference sequence). The V and J ends lost 1 base and 2 bases, in that order; junction bases with no gene match: 5. In nucleotides, the CDR3 is TGTGCCAGCAGCTTAGATACTAGCGGATACACAGATACGCAGTATTTT. It translates to CASSLDTSGYTDTQYF.

Only a few counts were recorded for this clone. The genes are TRBV6-4 and TRBJ2-1; 9 positions agree with TRBD2. V lost 7 bases, J lost 5 bases, and 9 bases stayed unmatched. CDR1 MRHNA and CDR2 SNTAGT come from the germline V gene. CDR3 size: 15 residues. CDR3 protein: CASTPSGNANNEQFF. The CDR3 DNA is TGTGCCAGCACCCCTAGCGGGAATGCGAACAATGAGCAGTTCTTC.

The chain has TRBV18 and TRBJ1-2, with a weak D call TRBD1 (6 bases). V lost 4 bases to trimming and J lost 3 bases, with 15 bases between them. Germline lookup yields CDR1 KGHSH and CDR2 LQKENI. The CDR3 spans 15 residues. The CDR3 nucleotides read TGTGCCAGCTCACAACGAACAGGGCTCGACTATGGCTACACCTTC. It is translated as CASSQRTGLDYGYTF.

This chain connects TRBV9 to TRBJ2-2; TRBD1 matches at 7 bases. Losses at the gene ends were 2 bases for V and 2 bases for J; bases not matched to a gene: 3. CDR3 length: 15 residues. CDR1 is SGDLS, CDR2 YYNGEE, per germline. The CDR3 DNA reads as TGTGCCAGCAGCGTCGACAGGGCTAACACCGGGGAGCTGTTTTTT. Translation: CASSVDRANTGELFF.

The count of this clone is one. V is TRBV5-1 and J is TRBJ2-3, with 8 bases fitting TRBD2. Germline CDR1 and CDR2: SGHRS and YFSETQ. Trimming at V came to 4 bases and at J to 6 bases, leaving 7 bases not matched to a gene. The CDR3 covers 14 residues. The DNA for the CDR3 is TGCGCCAGCAGCGGTAGCGGGGACCTGGATACGCAGTATTTT. Translated: CASSGSGDLDTQYF.

The chain recombines TRBV13 with TRBJ1-2; no clear D. The CDR3 contains 16 residues. Germline assignment: CDR1 PRHDT and CDR2 FYEKMQ (reference sequence). The germline V and J ends were trimmed by 2 bases and 10 bases, with 23 bases remaining between them. This CDR3 reads CASSLTGPTQPVFYTF. The CDR3 nucleotides are TGTGCCAGCAGCTTAACTGGGCCGACCCAGCCCGTGTTCTACACCTTC.

This clone was counted between two and nine times. The rearrangement uses TRBV7-9 and TRBJ2-5; TRBD2 matches at 12 bases. CDR3 length equals 15 residues. V was clipped by 5 bases and J by 5 bases; unmatched bases: 6. Germline CDR1 SEHNR, CDR2 FQNEAQ (reference sequence). CDR3 region: CASSMTSGGVETQYF. The DNA for the CDR3 is TGTGCCAGCAGCATGACTAGCGGGGGAGTGGAGACCCAGTACTTC.

The chain links TRBV7-9 to TRBJ1-4, with a possible D match to TRBD1 (5 bases). The CDR3 length is 15 residues. V dropped 7 bases and J dropped 5 bases, with 17 bases sitting between them. Per the germline V gene, CDR1 is SEHNR and CDR2 is FQNEAQ (reference sequence). This CDR3 is CASISIEDMNEKLFF. For the CDR3, the DNA is TGTGCCAGCATCTCGATCGAGGACATGAATGAAAAACTGTTTTTT.

This chain links TRBV6-6 with TRBJ1-3; D ambiguous. CDR3 size: 15 residues. Germline V CDR1 and CDR2: MNHNY, SVGAGI (reference sequence). V shed 4 bases and J shed 4 bases, with 14 bases lying between them. The CDR3 is CASSLNGPGGNTIYF. Written as DNA, the CDR3 is TGTGCCAGCAGTTTGAACGGACCGGGGGGAAACACCATATATTTT.

The chain uses TRBV29-1 and TRBJ2-5; D unclear. Germline V CDR1 and CDR2: SQVTM, ANQGSEA. The CDR3 has 13 amino acids. V gave up 6 bases and J gave up 4 bases, with 15 bases separating them. CDR3 coding DNA: TGCAGCGTGTTCCCCTTAGCTGTAGAGACCCAGTACTTC. Protein: CSVFPLAVETQYF.